These 15 T cell receptor beta chains came from one sample sequenced in a study of blood T cell repertoires in COVID-19. TCRdb's copy holds only in-frame clones and misses some; the assay was immunoSEQ multiplex PCR. The data show under 150,000 clones, around four fifths seen once. Sequencing was done on a sample of peripheral blood. All receptors derive from a human donor in a cohort sampled during active COVID-19.

The V call is TRBV30, the J call TRBJ1-3, with unresolved D. The V and J ends lost 1 base and 3 bases respectively, with 7 bases between them. This CDR3 comprises 13 residues. CDR1 and CDR2 from the germline V gene are GTSNPN and SVGIG (reference sequence). The CDR3 protein is CAWSEAGGNTIYF. The CDR3 nucleotides are TGTGCCTGGAGTGAAGCCGGTGGAAACACCATATATTTT.

This chain joins TRBV18 and TRBJ1-1; tentative D call: TRBD1 (5 bases). Trimming stripped 3 bases from V and 1 base from J, with 15 bases between. The V gene's germline CDR1 is KGHSH and CDR2 LQKENI. The CDR3 is 16 residues long. The CDR3 DNA sequence: TGTGCCAGCTCACCGGGGATACAGGATTCGAACACTGAAGCTTTCTTT. Amino acid sequence: CASSPGIQDSNTEAFF.

This clone was counted a single time. This chain connects TRBV29-1 to TRBJ1-2; 9 bases align to TRBD1. With V trimmed by 4 bases and J by 0 bases, 21 bases remained unmatched. Germline CDR1 and CDR2: SQVTM and ANQGSEA. The CDR3 contains 20 residues. The CDR3 sequence is CSVVIFSRDRVGDANYGYTF. DNA for the CDR3: TGCAGCGTTGTTATTTTTAGTAGGGACAGGGTAGGGGATGCTAACTATGGCTACACCTTC.

The chain employs TRBV6-5 and TRBJ1-1; TRBD1 is a possible D gene (5 bases). The CDR3 is 14 amino acids. Germline CDR1 reads MNHEY; CDR2 reads SVGAGI. The V and J ends lost 6 bases and 3 bases respectively, with 14 bases between them. The CDR3 region is CASRAWGGDTEAFF. In nucleotides, the CDR3 is TGTGCCAGCAGGGCCTGGGGGGGGGACACTGAAGCTTTCTTT.

This sequence joins TRBV19 and TRBJ1-6, with 8 bases identical to TRBD1. The V gene's germline CDR1 is LNHDA and CDR2 SQIVND (reference sequence). This CDR3 contains 15 residues. Trimming at V came to 7 bases and at J to 7 bases, leaving 9 bases not matched to a gene. The CDR3 DNA reads as TGTGCCAGTACCGACAGGGGAGGATGGAATTCACCCCTCCACTTT. Amino acids: CASTDRGGWNSPLHF. The variable domain in full, completed from reference TRBV19 and TRBJ1-6, reads DGGITQSPKYLFRKEGQNVTLSCEQNLNHDAMYWYRQDPGQGLRLIYYSQIVNDFQKGDIAEGYSVSREKKESFPLTVTSAQKNPTAFYLCASTDRGGWNSPLHFGNGTRLTVT.

J is TRBJ1-2 and V is TRBV14; D possibly corresponds to TRBD1 (5 bases). Germline V gives CDR1 SGHDN, CDR2 FVKESK. V gave up 0 bases and J gave up 1 base, with 15 bases separating them. This CDR3 spans 17 amino acids. The CDR3 loop reads CASSQEGAQGSNYGYTF. Here the CDR3 DNA reads TGTGCCAGCAGCCAAGAAGGGGCGCAGGGTAGTAACTATGGCTACACCTTC.

The chain recombines TRBV27 with TRBJ2-2, with 8 bases lining up with TRBD1. Germline V gives CDR1 MNHEY, CDR2 SMNVEV (reference sequence). With V trimmed by 2 bases and J by 5 bases, 10 bases remained unmatched. This CDR3 has 17 amino acids. CDR3 sequence (DNA): TGTGCCAGCAGTTTAACGGCAGGGGGCGATATGACCGGGGAGCTGTTTTTT. Amino acids: CASSLTAGGDMTGELFF.

The genes are TRBV9 and TRBJ2-2; the D is unclear. The V gene lost 0 bases and the J gene lost 8 bases, with 5 bases spanning the gap. Germline V gene sequence: CDR1 SGDLS, CDR2 YYNGEE. The CDR3 sequence is 12 residues long. This chain's CDR3 is CASSVVAGELFF. The CDR3 DNA reads TGTGCCAGCAGCGTAGTGGCTGGGGAGCTGTTTTTT.

The rearrangement uses TRBV19 and TRBJ1-2, with TRBD1 matching 7 bases. With V trimmed by 5 bases and J by 4 bases, 7 bases remained unmatched. CDR3 length: 14 residues. Looked up from germline, CDR1 is LNHDA and CDR2 is SQIVND (reference sequence). CDR3: CASSARQGLYGYTF. In DNA, the CDR3 is TGTGCCAGTAGTGCCCGACAGGGCCTCTATGGCTACACCTTC.

The chain carries TRBV18 and TRBJ2-5; the match to TRBD1 covers 7 bases. The V gene end was trimmed by 6 bases and the J gene end by 5 bases; junction bases not matched to a gene: 15. Germline V gene sequence: CDR1 KGHSH, CDR2 LQKENI. This CDR3 has 16 residues. The CDR3 loop reads CASSPPGTASSETQYF. CDR3 coding DNA: TGTGCCAGCTCCCCTCCGGGGACAGCGTCTAGTGAGACCCAGTACTTC.

This chain joins TRBV6-1 and TRBJ1-5; the D gene is possibly TRBD1 (6 bases). Trimming cost V 3 bases and J 3 bases, with 15 bases left between them. The CDR3 is 16 residues long. Germline V lookup: CDR1 MNHNS, CDR2 SASEGT. For the CDR3, the DNA is TGTGCCAGCAGTGAGATTGGCAGGGGATACAATCAGCCCCAGCATTTT. Protein product: CASSEIGRGYNQPQHF.

J is TRBJ1-4 and V is TRBV5-4; no clear D. The V and J ends lost 4 bases and 4 bases respectively, with 8 bases between them. CDR3 length: 13 amino acids. Germline V gene data show CDR1 as SGHNT and CDR2 as YYREEE (reference sequence). The DNA for the CDR3 is TGTGCCAGCAGCCGGGAACTTAATGAAAAACTGTTTTTT. It codes for CASSRELNEKLFF.

The CDR3 nucleotides are TGTGCCAGCAGTGACCTCCCGCAGGGCCCCGATGAGCAGTTCTTC. It codes for CASSDLPQGPDEQFF. The rearrangement links TRBV2 to TRBJ2-1, with D maybe TRBD1 (5 bases). CDR1 and CDR2 from the germline V gene are SNHLY and FYNNEI. The ends were cut back, 3 bases at V and 8 bases at J, with 17 bases in the middle. CDR3 length: 15 amino acids.

Only one count was recorded for this clone. This CDR3 is CASSLPRDSQETQYF. The DNA of the CDR3 is TGCGCCAGCAGCTTGCCCCGGGACAGTCAAGAGACCCAGTACTTC. The J gene is TRBJ2-5, the V gene TRBV5-1; 7 bases match TRBD1. The CDR3 totals 15 residues. The germline V gene encodes CDR1 SGHRS and CDR2 YFSETQ. Trimming removed 1 base from V and 2 bases from J; junction bases left unmatched: 5. Full variable domain (remainder filled in from reference TRBV5-1 and TRBJ2-5): KAGVTQTPRYLIKTRGQQVTLSCSPISGHRSVSWYQQTPGQGLQFLFEYFSETQRNKGNFPGRFSGRQFSNSRSEMNVSTLELGDSALYLCASSLPRDSQETQYFGPGTRLLVL.

The chain links TRBV7-3 to TRBJ2-1; D remains unclear. The V and J ends lost 5 bases and 3 bases respectively, with 17 bases between them. This CDR3 has 16 amino acids. CDR1 SGHTA and CDR2 FQGTGA come from the germline V gene. The CDR3 DNA reads TGTGCCAGCAGCCGCTCCACGCAGTTAAACTACAATGAGCAGTTCTTC. Translated: CASSRSTQLNYNEQFF.